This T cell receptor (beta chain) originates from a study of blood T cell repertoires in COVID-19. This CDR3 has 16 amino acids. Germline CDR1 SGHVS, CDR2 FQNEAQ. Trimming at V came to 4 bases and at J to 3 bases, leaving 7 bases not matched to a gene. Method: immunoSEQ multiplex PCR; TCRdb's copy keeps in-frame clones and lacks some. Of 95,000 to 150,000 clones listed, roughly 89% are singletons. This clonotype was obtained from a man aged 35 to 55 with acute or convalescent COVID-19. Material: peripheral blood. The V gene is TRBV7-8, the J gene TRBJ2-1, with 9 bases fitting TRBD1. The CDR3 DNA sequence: TGTGCCAGCAGCTCCGGGACAGGGAGGGACTACAATGAGCAGTTCTTC. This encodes CASSSGTGRDYNEQFF.